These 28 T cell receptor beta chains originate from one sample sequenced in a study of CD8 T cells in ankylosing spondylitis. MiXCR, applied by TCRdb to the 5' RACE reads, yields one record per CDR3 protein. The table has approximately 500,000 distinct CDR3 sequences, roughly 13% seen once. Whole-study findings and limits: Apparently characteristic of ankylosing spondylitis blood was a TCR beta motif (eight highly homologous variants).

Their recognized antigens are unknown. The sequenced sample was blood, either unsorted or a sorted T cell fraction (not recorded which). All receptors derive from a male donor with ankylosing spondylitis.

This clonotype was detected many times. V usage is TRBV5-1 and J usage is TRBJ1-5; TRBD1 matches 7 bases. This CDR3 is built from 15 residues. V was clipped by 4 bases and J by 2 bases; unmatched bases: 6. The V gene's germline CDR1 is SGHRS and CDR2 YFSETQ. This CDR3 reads CASSPGGGGNQPQHF. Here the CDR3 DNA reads TGCGCCAGCAGCCCTGGAGGGGGCGGCAATCAGCCCCAGCATTTT.

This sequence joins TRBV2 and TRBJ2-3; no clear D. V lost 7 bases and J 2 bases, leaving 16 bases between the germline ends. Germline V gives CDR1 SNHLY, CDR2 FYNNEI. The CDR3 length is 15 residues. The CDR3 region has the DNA TGTGCCAGCACGAAAGAACAAGCGATCACAGATACGCAGTATTTT. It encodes CASTKEQAITDTQYF.

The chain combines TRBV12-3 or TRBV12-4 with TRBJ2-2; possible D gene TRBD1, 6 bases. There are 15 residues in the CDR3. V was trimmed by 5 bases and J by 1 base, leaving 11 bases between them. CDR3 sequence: CASSTGTLNTGELFF. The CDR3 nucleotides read TGTGCCAGCAGTACCGGGACACTGAACACCGGGGAGCTGTTTTTT.

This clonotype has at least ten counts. Here the CDR3 reads CAINNLKREGRVNEQFF. The CDR3 DNA reads TGTGCCATCAATAACCTAAAGCGGGAGGGCCGTGTGAATGAGCAGTTCTTC. The genes are TRBV10-3 and TRBJ2-1, with 10 bases matching TRBD2. Trimming took 7 bases from V and 7 from J; bases not matched to a gene: 16. Germline CDR1 ENHRY, CDR2 SYGVKD. This CDR3 contains 17 residues.

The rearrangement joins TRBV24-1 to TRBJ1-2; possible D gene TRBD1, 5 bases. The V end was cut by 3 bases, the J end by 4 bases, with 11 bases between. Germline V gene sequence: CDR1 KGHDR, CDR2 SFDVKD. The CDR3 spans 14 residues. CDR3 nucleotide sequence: TGTGCCACCAGTGATCAGCGGGGGGGCTATGGCTACACCTTC. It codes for CATSDQRGGYGYTF.

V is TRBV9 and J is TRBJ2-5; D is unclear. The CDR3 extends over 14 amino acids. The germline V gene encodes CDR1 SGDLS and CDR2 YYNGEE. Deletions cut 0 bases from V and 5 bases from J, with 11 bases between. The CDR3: CASSVAGRPETQYF. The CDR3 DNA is TGTGCCAGCAGCGTAGCTGGCCGCCCCGAGACCCAGTACTTC.

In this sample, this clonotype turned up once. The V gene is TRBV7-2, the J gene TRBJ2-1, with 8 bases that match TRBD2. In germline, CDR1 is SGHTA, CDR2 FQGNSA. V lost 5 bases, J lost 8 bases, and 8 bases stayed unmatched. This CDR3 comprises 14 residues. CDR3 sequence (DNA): TGTGCCAGCAGCCCGGGACTAGAATTGCATGAGCAGTTCTTC. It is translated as CASSPGLELHEQFF.

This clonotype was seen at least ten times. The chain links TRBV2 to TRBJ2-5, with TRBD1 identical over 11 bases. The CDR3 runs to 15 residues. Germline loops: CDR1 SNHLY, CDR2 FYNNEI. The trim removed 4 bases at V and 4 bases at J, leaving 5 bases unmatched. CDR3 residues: CASSAAGTGGETQYF. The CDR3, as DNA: TGTGCCAGCAGTGCTGCCGGGACAGGGGGAGAGACCCAGTACTTC. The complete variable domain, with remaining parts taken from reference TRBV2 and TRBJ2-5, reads EPEVTQTPSHQVTQMGQEVILRCVPISNHLYFYWYRQILGQKVEFLVSFYNNEISEKSEIFDDQFSVERPDGSNFTLKIRSTKLEDSAMYFCASSAAGTGGETQYFGPGTRLLVL.

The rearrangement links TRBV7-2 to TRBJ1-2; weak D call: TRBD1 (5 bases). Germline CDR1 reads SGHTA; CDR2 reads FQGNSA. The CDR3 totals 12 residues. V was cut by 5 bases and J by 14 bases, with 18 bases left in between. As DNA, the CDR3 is TGTGCCAGCAGCGAATGGGGGGGAGTGGGAACCTTC. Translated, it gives CASSEWGGVGTF.

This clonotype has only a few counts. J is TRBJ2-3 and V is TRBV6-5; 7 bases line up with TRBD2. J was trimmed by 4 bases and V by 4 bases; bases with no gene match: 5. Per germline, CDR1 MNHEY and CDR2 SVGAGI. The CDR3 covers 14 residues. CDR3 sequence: CASSSRTSSDTQYF. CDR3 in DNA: TGTGCCAGCAGTTCTCGGACTAGTTCAGATACGCAGTATTTT.

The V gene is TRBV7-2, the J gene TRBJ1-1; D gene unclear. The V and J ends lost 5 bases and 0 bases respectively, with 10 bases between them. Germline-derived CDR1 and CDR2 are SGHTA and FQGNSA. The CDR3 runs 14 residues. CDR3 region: CASSVQNMNTEAFF. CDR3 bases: TGTGCCAGCAGCGTACAGAACATGAACACTGAAGCTTTCTTT.

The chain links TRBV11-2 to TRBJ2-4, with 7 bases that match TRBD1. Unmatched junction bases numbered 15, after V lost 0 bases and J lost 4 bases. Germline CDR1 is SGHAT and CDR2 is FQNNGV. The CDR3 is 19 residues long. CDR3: CASSLEGGRGLSIKNIQYF. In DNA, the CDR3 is TGTGCCAGCAGCTTAGAGGGCGGCAGGGGGTTGTCAATTAAAAACATTCAGTACTTC.

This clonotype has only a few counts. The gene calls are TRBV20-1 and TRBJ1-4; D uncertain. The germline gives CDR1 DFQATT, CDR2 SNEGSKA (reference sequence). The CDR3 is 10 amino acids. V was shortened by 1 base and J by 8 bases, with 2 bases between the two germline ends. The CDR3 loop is CSARGEKLFF. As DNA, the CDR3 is TGCAGTGCTAGAGGGGAAAAACTGTTTTTT.

DNA for the CDR3: TGTGCCAGCAGGAACAGACCCCCGGAGGCAGATACGCAGTATTTT. It is translated as CASRNRPPEADTQYF. The gene calls are TRBV21-1 and TRBJ2-3; the D call of TRBD1 is as the table states it, not checked on the DNA. TRBV21-1 is tagged as a pseudogene. This CDR3 comprises 15 residues.

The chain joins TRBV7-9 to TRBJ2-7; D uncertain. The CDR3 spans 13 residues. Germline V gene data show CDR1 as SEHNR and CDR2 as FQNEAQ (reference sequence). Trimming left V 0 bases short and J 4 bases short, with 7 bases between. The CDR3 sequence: CASSLADKYEQYF. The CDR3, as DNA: TGTGCCAGCAGCTTAGCGGATAAGTACGAGCAGTACTTC.

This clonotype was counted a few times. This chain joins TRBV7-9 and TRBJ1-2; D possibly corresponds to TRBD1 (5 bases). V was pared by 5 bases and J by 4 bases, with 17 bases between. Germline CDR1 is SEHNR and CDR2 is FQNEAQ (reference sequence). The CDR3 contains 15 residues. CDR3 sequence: CASSPSEGPAYGYTF. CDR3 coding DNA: TGTGCCAGCAGCCCCTCCGAGGGGCCAGCCTATGGCTACACCTTC. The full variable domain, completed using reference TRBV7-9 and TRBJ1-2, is DTGVSQNPRHKITKRGQNVTFRCDPISEHNRLYWYRQTLGQGPEFLTYFQNEAQLEKSRLLSDRFSAERPKGSFSTLEIQRTEQGDSAMYLCASSPSEGPAYGYTFGSGTRLTVV.

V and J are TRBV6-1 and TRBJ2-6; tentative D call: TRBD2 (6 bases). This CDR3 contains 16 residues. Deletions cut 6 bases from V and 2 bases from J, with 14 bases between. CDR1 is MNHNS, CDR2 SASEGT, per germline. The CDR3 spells CASSRQRRAGANVLTF. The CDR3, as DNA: TGTGCCAGCAGCCGGCAGAGGAGGGCTGGGGCCAACGTCCTGACTTTC.

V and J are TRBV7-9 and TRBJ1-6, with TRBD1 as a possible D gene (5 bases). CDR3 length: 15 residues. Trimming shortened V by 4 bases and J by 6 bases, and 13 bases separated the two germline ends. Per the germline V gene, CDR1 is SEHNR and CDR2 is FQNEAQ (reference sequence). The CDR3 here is CASSSDWDGNSPLHF. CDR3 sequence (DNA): TGTGCCAGCAGCTCGGATTGGGACGGTAATTCACCCCTCCACTTT.

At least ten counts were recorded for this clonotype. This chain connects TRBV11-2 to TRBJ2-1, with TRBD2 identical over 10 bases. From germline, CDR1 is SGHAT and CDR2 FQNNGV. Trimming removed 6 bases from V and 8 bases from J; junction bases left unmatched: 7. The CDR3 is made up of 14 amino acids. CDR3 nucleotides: TGTGCCAGCAGACCCGGGCTAGCGGGAGATGAGCAGTTCTTC. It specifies CASRPGLAGDEQFF.

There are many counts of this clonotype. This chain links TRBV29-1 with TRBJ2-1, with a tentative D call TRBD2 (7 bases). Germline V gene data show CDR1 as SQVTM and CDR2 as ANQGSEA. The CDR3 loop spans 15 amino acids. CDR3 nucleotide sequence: TGCAGTGGTGGGGGGGCGCTCATTCGATTGGATGAGCAGTTCTTC. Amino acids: CSGGGALIRLDEQFF.

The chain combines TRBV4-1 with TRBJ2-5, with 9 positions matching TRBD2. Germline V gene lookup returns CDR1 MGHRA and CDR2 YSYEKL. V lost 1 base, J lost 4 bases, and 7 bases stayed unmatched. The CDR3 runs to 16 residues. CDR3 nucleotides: TGCGCCAGCAGCCAAGGGACCGCGGGGGGGATAGAGACCCAGTACTTC. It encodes CASSQGTAGGIETQYF.

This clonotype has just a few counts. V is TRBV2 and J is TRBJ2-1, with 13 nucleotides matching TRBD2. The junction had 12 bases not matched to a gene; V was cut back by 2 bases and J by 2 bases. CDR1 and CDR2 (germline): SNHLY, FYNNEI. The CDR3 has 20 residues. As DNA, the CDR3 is TGTGCCAGCAGTGAACCCTCGGGACTAGCGGGGTTAGGTCCCTACAATGAGCAGTTCTTC. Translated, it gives CASSEPSGLAGLGPYNEQFF.

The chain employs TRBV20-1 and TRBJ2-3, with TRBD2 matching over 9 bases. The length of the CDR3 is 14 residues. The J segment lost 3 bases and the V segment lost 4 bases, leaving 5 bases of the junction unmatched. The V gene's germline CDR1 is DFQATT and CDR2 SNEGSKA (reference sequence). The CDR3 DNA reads TGCAGTGCTATTAGCGGGAGTAGGACAGATACGCAGTATTTT. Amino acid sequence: CSAISGSRTDTQYF.

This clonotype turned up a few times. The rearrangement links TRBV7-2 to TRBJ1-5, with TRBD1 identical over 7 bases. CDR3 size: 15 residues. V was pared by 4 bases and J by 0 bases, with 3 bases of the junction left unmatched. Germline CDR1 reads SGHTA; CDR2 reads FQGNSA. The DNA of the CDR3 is TGTGCCAGCAGCTCGGGACAGCATAGCAATCAGCCCCAGCATTTT. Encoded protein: CASSSGQHSNQPQHF.

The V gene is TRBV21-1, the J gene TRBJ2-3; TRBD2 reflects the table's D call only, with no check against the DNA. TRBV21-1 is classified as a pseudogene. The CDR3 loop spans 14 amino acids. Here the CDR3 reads CEAGPKLSTDTQYF. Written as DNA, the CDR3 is TGTGAAGCGGGGCCGAAACTCAGCACAGATACGCAGTATTTT.

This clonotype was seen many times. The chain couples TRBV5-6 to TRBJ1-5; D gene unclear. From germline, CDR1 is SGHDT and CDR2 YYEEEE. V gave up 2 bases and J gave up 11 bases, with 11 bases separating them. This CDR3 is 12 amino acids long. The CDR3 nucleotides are TGTGCCAGCAGCTTTGGTACGCGGTCCCAGCATTTT. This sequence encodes CASSFGTRSQHF.

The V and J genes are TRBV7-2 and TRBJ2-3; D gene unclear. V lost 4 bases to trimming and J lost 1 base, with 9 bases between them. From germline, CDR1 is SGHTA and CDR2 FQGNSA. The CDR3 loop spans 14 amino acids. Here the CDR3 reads CASSSDAGTDTQYF. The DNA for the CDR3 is TGTGCCAGCAGCTCGGACGCGGGCACAGATACGCAGTATTTT.

In DNA, the CDR3 is TGTGCCAGCAGCCGGCGTCCGTCAGGCACCGGGGAGCTGTTTTTT. It translates to CASSRRPSGTGELFF. This chain uses TRBV11-2 with TRBJ2-2; no clear D. The CDR3 has 15 amino acids. Germline V CDR1 and CDR2: SGHAT, FQNNGV. V was shortened by 5 bases and J by 4 bases, with 14 bases between the two germline ends.